The 18 T cell receptor beta chains presented below share a single source sample, sequenced in a study of blood T cells in healthy people across ages. A second roughly 6 to 11 cycle PCR used barcoded and J-beta primers. MiXCR, applied by TCRdb to the 5' RACE reads, yields one record per CDR3 protein. This sample yields hundreds of thousands of distinct CDR3 sequences, of which about three fifths are seen a single time; about 20% belongs to the top ten. Sequencing was carried out using blood. The receptors come from a man between 25 and 39 years old in good health.

This clonotype was counted at least ten times. The rearrangement uses TRBV4-2 and TRBJ2-7, with D perhaps being TRBD1 or TRBD2 (6 bases each). The V end was cut by 4 bases, the J end by 2 bases, with 15 bases between. CDR3 size: 15 residues. CDR1 LGHNA and CDR2 YNFKEQ come from the germline V gene. The CDR3 reads CASSPGSGGTYEQYF. CDR3 DNA: TGTGCCAGCAGCCCTGGGTCCGGGGGCACCTACGAGCAGTACTTC.

Many counts were recorded for this clonotype. This chain links TRBV5-1 with TRBJ1-1, with D possibly matching TRBD1 (6 bases). The CDR3 covers 15 residues. The V end was cut by 4 bases, the J end by 1 base, with 14 bases between. CDR1 and CDR2 from the germline V gene are SGHRS and YFSETQ. The CDR3 is CASSPRTATNTEAFF. The CDR3 region has the DNA TGCGCCAGCAGCCCTCGGACAGCCACGAACACTGAAGCTTTCTTT.

There are a few counts of this clonotype. The rearrangement links TRBV7-2 to TRBJ2-1; TRBD2 aligns across 7 bases. Germline trimming cut 2 bases from V and 0 bases from J; bases unmatched to any gene: 4. Germline V gene lookup returns CDR1 SGHTA and CDR2 FQGNSA. The CDR3 has 16 residues. CDR3 coding DNA: TGTGCCAGCAGCTTACAGGGCGGGAGCTCCTACAATGAGCAGTTCTTC. It is translated as CASSLQGGSSYNEQFF.

The chain has TRBV27 and TRBJ2-1, with D perhaps matching TRBD1 or TRBD2 (6 bases each). The CDR3 is made up of 14 amino acids. The ends were cut back, 3 bases at V and 9 bases at J, with 15 bases in the middle. Germline CDR1 and CDR2: MNHEY and SMNVEV (reference sequence). CDR3 region: CASSFRSSGAEQFF. CDR3 bases: TGTGCCAGCAGTTTCCGTTCTTCGGGGGCTGAGCAGTTCTTC.

The chain carries TRBV20-1 and TRBJ2-7; no clear D. CDR3 length equals 14 residues. Deletions cut 2 bases from V and 2 bases from J, with 13 bases between. CDR1 is DFQATT, CDR2 SNEGSKA, per germline (reference sequence). The CDR3 region is CSARYFGQAYEQYF. DNA of the CDR3: TGCAGTGCTAGATACTTCGGGCAGGCCTACGAGCAGTACTTC.

The V gene is TRBV12-3 or TRBV12-4, the J gene TRBJ2-7, with a tentative D call TRBD2 (5 bases). The V end lost 4 bases, the J end lost 7 bases, and 11 bases lay between the germline ends. The CDR3 runs 12 residues. DNA of the CDR3: TGTGCCAGCAGTTCCCGTTCGGGGGAGCAGTACTTC. Protein: CASSSRSGEQYF.

To note about this clonotype: At one of its ends the junction is not consistent with the germline gene, which may arise from a read error. The rearrangement joins TRBV7-8 to TRBJ1-1; D remains ambiguous. In germline, CDR1 is SGHVS, CDR2 FQNEAQ. CDR3 size: 13 residues. Here the CDR3 reads CASSARRSTEAFF. CDR3 in DNA: TGCGCCAGCAGCGCTAGGAGGTCCACTGAAGCTTTCTTT.

A single count supports this clonotype. J is TRBJ2-3 and V is TRBV4-1; 7 nucleotides agree with TRBD1. There are 18 residues in the CDR3. Looked up from germline, CDR1 is MGHRA and CDR2 is YSYEKL. With 1 base clipped from V and 2 bases from J, the junction kept 12 bases outside the gene matches. The CDR3 nucleotides read TGCGCCAGCAGCCAAGCGAACAGGGGCCCGCTATTCACAGATACGCAGTATTTT. It codes for CASSQANRGPLFTDTQYF.

The rearrangement joins TRBV20-1 to TRBJ2-5; possibly TRBD2 for D (6 bases). Germline V CDR1 and CDR2: DFQATT, SNEGSKA (reference sequence). Between the trimmed V and J ends, which lost 6 bases and 1 base, there was a span of 18 bases. The CDR3 has 15 residues. CDR3 region: CSAGGQGLFQETQYF. CDR3 in DNA: TGCAGTGCCGGAGGGCAGGGCCTCTTCCAAGAGACCCAGTACTTC.

J is TRBJ2-1 and V is TRBV28; D is ambiguous. The length of the CDR3 is 12 residues. Per germline, CDR1 MDHEN and CDR2 SYDVKM. Trimming stripped 5 bases from V and 15 bases from J, with 17 bases between. Here the CDR3 DNA reads TGTGCCAGCAGTCTGGAGAGGTCGAAGCGGTTCTTC. Protein sequence: CASSLERSKRFF.

This clonotype was detected a few times. The chain employs TRBV7-2 and TRBJ2-7, with D unresolved. Per the germline V gene, CDR1 is SGHTA and CDR2 is FQGNSA. The CDR3 runs 16 residues. V shed 1 base and J shed 2 bases, with 15 bases lying between them. CDR3 sequence reads: CASSLDTNPIAYEQYF. CDR3 in DNA: TGTGCCAGCAGCTTAGATACGAACCCGATCGCCTACGAGCAGTACTTC.

V usage is TRBV18 and J usage is TRBJ2-7; 10 nucleotides match TRBD1. The length of the CDR3 is 14 residues. From germline, CDR1 is KGHSH and CDR2 LQKENI. V was pared by 3 bases and J by 5 bases, with 4 bases of the junction left unmatched. In nucleotides, the CDR3 is TGTGCCAGCTCACCCCCGGGACAGGGGAACGAGCAGTACTTC. Its translation: CASSPPGQGNEQYF.

The J gene is TRBJ2-7, the V gene TRBV20-1; D is possibly TRBD1 (6 bases). The germline V and J ends were trimmed by 2 bases and 2 bases, with 10 bases remaining between them. The CDR3 is made up of 13 amino acids. Germline CDR1 DFQATT, CDR2 SNEGSKA (reference sequence). In nucleotides, the CDR3 is TGCAGTGCTAGAAGGGACAACACCTACGAGCAGTACTTC. Translation gives CSARRDNTYEQYF.

J is TRBJ2-7 and V is TRBV4-3; 15 bases agree with TRBD2. CDR1 and CDR2 from the germline V gene are LGHNA and YSLEER. J lost 7 bases, V lost 3 bases, and 7 bases had no gene match. This CDR3 is built from 16 residues. The CDR3 loop is CASSQGLAGGQYEQYF. The CDR3 DNA follows: TGCGCCAGCAGCCAGGGACTAGCGGGAGGACAATATGAGCAGTACTTC.

The rearrangement joins TRBV7-2 to TRBJ2-4; no reliable D call. With the DNA end fitting TRBJ2-5 better, the J assignment may be wrong. There are 11 residues in the CDR3. In germline, CDR1 is SGHTA, CDR2 FQGNSA. CDR3 sequence: CASSLVLTQYF. CDR3 DNA: TGTGCCAGCAGCTTAGTCCTGACCCAGTACTTC.

This clonotype has just a few counts. A read error may produce the germline difference seen at one junction end. The chain is built from TRBV10-3 and TRBJ2-7, with D possibly being TRBD2 (6 bases). The CDR3 contains 13 residues. In germline, CDR1 is ENHRY, CDR2 SYGVKD. CDR3: CAIAAGGSYEQYF. The CDR3 nucleotides are TGTGCCATCGCGGCTGGAGGGTCCTATGAGCAGTACTTC.

The V and J genes are TRBV7-2 and TRBJ2-1, with 12 positions matching TRBD2. The germline V gene has CDR1 SGHTA and CDR2 FQGNSA. CDR3 length: 20 amino acids. V lost 3 bases to trimming and J lost 0 bases; unmatched junction nucleotides: 12. CDR3 amino acids: CASSLWTSGTLQGSYNEQFF. The DNA of the CDR3 is TGTGCCAGCAGCTTGTGGACTAGCGGGACCCTTCAAGGCTCCTACAATGAGCAGTTCTTC.

The genes are TRBV12-3 or TRBV12-4 and TRBJ1-5; D remains ambiguous. The V end was cut by 9 bases, the J end by 5 bases, with 17 bases between. CDR3 length: 14 residues. The CDR3 here is CASPPCSAYQPQHF. CDR3 sequence (DNA): TGTGCCAGTCCCCCTTGCAGCGCCTATCAGCCCCAGCATTTT.